The rows below give T cell receptor beta chains drawn from one sample of a study of T cell changes during pregnancy in multiple sclerosis. The repertoire was sequenced with immunoSEQ multiplex PCR; TCRdb's copy has only in-frame clones and lacks some. The table records approximately 44,000 clones, 91% of them present only once. Sequenced here: CD4+ T cells from peripheral blood mononuclear cells, sampled before pregnancy. All receptors come from a female donor with multiple sclerosis, enrolled in a pregnancy study. The conserved cysteine and the conserved F or W are not part of the CDR3 here. Fields, in order: J gene, V gene, CDR3 protein.

>TRBJ1-5|TRBV7-3
ASSVTGGQPQH
>TRBJ1-5|TRBV6-5
ASSPHSNQPQH
>TRBJ2-7|TRBV7-2
ASSLGQGGSYEQY
>TRBJ2-7|TRBV7-3
ASSKFPDRGYEQY
>TRBJ1-5|TRBV9
ASTVRGSTGSGNQPQH
>TRBJ2-5|TRBV15
ATSAIGGSPAETQY
>TRBJ1-1|TRBV4-3
ASSQDPGTEAF
>TRBJ1-5|TRBV5-1
ASSLGGNSNQPQH
>TRBJ2-1|TRBV19
ASSISGLVSEQF
>TRBJ1-5|TRBV10-3
AISTPGQNQPQH
>TRBJ1-2|TRBV6-1
ASSPGQGSNYGYT
>TRBJ2-1|TRBV6-5
ASSYYGTGGFDEQF
>TRBJ2-7|TRBV7-2
ASSLVVQGKYEQY
>TRBJ1-2|TRBV29-1
SPHGADYGYT
>TRBJ1-1|TRBV12-5
ASGRPSGVTLTEAF
>TRBJ2-2|TRBV5-4
ASSRTGTSGESSNTGELF
>TRBJ2-3|TRBV7-2
ASSPLSGATDTQY
>TRBJ2-3|TRBV6-1
ASSADRGGTDTQY
>TRBJ2-7|TRBV6-5
ASSGLASYEQY
>TRBJ1-2|TRBV4-3
ASSQDASGIYGYT
>TRBJ1-6|TRBV10-3
AISGDRGGDSPLH
>TRBJ1-5|TRBV2
ASSVRRDQPQH
>TRBJ1-5|TRBV2
ASSQEGAWNQPQH
>TRBJ2-3|TRBV9
ASSALAGRTDTQY
>TRBJ2-6|TRBV7-9
ASSVRGSGANVLT
>TRBJ2-5|TRBV7-2
ASSPPLAGALKTQY
>TRBJ1-1|TRBV7-3
ASSFTGGSGTEAF
>TRBJ2-3|TRBV7-6
ASSQQGGGGTDTQY
>TRBJ2-2|TRBV9
ASSPRTGGYTGELF
>TRBJ2-2|TRBV5-6
ASSVVDRGRGTGELF
>TRBJ2-5|TRBV7-7
ASSSGETQY
>TRBJ1-2|TRBV6-5
ASSRGGDGYT
>TRBJ2-1|TRBV4-2
ASSQASGGAREQF
>TRBJ1-3|TRBV9
ASGGGSDSGNTIY
>TRBJ2-7|TRBV7-2
ASSLLGRGDKQY
>TRBJ2-1|TRBV6-5
ASGKWAGGDEQF
>TRBJ2-3|TRBV4-3
ASSEGSAGGTITDTQY
>TRBJ1-5|TRBV7-2
ASSLSYAQPQH
>TRBJ1-6|TRBV27
ATGEGSSPLH
>TRBJ1-5|TRBV2
ASTFYSNQPQH
>TRBJ2-7|TRBV6-5
ASSSFRSVLGGEQY
>TRBJ1-6|TRBV7-9
ASSSGTGVSSPLH
>TRBJ2-1|TRBV2
ASRGLAGGPSYNEQF
>TRBJ2-7|TRBV15
ATSREQGRGYEQY
>TRBJ1-4|TRBV18
ASSPNPPRSTEKLF